These T cell receptor beta chains were read from a single sample in a study of T cell changes during pregnancy in multiple sclerosis. Only in-frame clones appear in the TCRdb table, and some are missing; sequencing was by immunoSEQ multiplex PCR. This table holds fewer than 70,000 clones, 89% found once. The sequencing used peripheral blood, collected in the first trimester of pregnancy. All receptors derive from a female donor with multiple sclerosis, enrolled in a pregnancy study. Each CDR3 is given with its conserved first and last residue. D genes are given only for firm matches. Size values are once, few and many counts, or a class for expanded clones, and some rows have none.

abundance | len | j_gene | v_gene | d_gene | CDR3nt | CDR3aa
- | 14 | TRBJ2-6 | TRBV11-2 | - | TGTGCCAGCAGCCCCATTTTGGGGGCCAACGTCCTGACTTTC | CASSPILGANVLTF
- | 16 | TRBJ1-5 | TRBV7-9 | - | TGTGCCAGCAGCCATGGGGGGGGCCGTAGCAATCAGCCCCAGCATTTT | CASSHGGGRSNQPQHF
- | 12 | TRBJ1-2 | TRBV5-1 | - | TGCGCCAGCAGCTTCGGGGTTGCGGGCTACACCTTC | CASSFGVAGYTF
few | 15 | TRBJ2-3 | TRBV5-1 | TRBD1 | TGCGCCAGCAGCTTCGACAGGGTTGGTGCAGATACGCAGTATTTT | CASSFDRVGADTQYF
- | 15 | TRBJ2-7 | TRBV27 | TRBD2 | TGTGCCAGCAGTAGGGAAGTAGCGGGAGGGAGCGAGCAGTACTTC | CASSREVAGGSEQYF
- | 18 | TRBJ2-5 | TRBV19 | TRBD1 | TGTGCCAGTAGTATAGAAGGTAGAGTGCCAGGGGGTAAAGAGACCCAGTACTTC | CASSIEGRVPGGKETQYF
- | 15 | TRBJ2-1 | TRBV5-6 | TRBD2 | TGTGCCAGCAGTGGACTAGCGGGAGTTTACAATGAGCAGTTCTTC | CASSGLAGVYNEQFF
once | 16 | TRBJ2-7 | TRBV10-2 | - | TGCGCCAGCAGTGAATGGGCTGGAGGGACAGTCTACGAGCAGTACTTC | CASSEWAGGTVYEQYF
- | 15 | TRBJ2-7 | TRBV5-1 | - | TGCGCCAGCAGCGCCACAGGACCGACCTCCGGCGAGCAGTACTTC | CASSATGPTSGEQYF
- | 15 | TRBJ2-1 | TRBV6-1 | TRBD1 | TGTGCCAGCAGCCCGACAGGGGGGGATTACAATGAGCAGTTCTTC | CASSPTGGDYNEQFF
few | 12 | TRBJ1-5 | TRBV28 | - | TGTGCCAGCAGGAGAACCAATCAGCCCCAGCATTTT | CASRRTNQPQHF
- | 15 | TRBJ2-1 | TRBV18 | - | TGTGCCAGCTCACCACCAAACTCCGCTTACGGTGAGCAGTTCTTC | CASSPPNSAYGEQFF
- | 14 | TRBJ1-6 | TRBV7-9 | TRBD1 | TGTGCCAGCAGCCTCCGGGACAGGGCATCACCCCTCCACTTT | CASSLRDRASPLHF
- | 17 | TRBJ2-3 | TRBV5-1 | - | TGCGCCAGCAGCTTGACCCGCAGGACAGTTTACACAGATACGCAGTATTTT | CASSLTRRTVYTDTQYF
- | 16 | TRBJ2-3 | TRBV12-5 | TRBD1 | TGTGCTAGTGGCCCTACGAGGGACAGGGGAGCAGATACGCAGTATTTT | CASGPTRDRGADTQYF
- | 16 | TRBJ2-5 | TRBV5-1 | - | TGCGCCAGCAGCTTGGGCGGGGGCGGCGCTGAAGAGACCCAGTACTTC | CASSLGGGGAEETQYF
- | 15 | TRBJ2-1 | TRBV27 | TRBD2 | TGTGCCAGCAGTTTATATGGACTAGCGGCCAATGAGCAGTTCTTC | CASSLYGLAANEQFF
- | 15 | TRBJ1-5 | TRBV5-1 | TRBD1 | TGCGCCAGCAGTAACGGGACAGCTAGCAATCAGCCCCAGCATTTT | CASSNGTASNQPQHF
- | 16 | TRBJ2-1 | TRBV7-9 | - | TGTGCCAGCAGCTCCCCTACTAGTGGCGCCTACAATGAGCAGTTCTTC | CASSSPTSGAYNEQFF
- | 19 | TRBJ2-1 | TRBV11-2 | TRBD1 | TGTGCCAGCAGCATCATGGTCGGGCCCGGGACAGGGAATGACAATGAGCAGTTCTTC | CASSIMVGPGTGNDNEQFF
- | 13 | TRBJ1-2 | TRBV19 | - | TGTGCCAGTAGTAAAAACAGGAACTATGGCTACACCTTC | CASSKNRNYGYTF
- | 14 | TRBJ2-2 | TRBV5-4 | TRBD2 | TGTGCCAGCAGCTGGAGCGGGAGCTACGGGGAGCTGTTTTTT | CASSWSGSYGELFF
- | 15 | TRBJ2-2 | TRBV5-1 | - | TGCGCCAGCAGCCCGGGCGGGACAGAACTAGGGGAGCTGTTTTTT | CASSPGGTELGELFF
once | 17 | TRBJ1-2 | TRBV4-3 | - | TGCGCCAGCAGCCGAAAACAGGTCTCAAGGAGCGACTATGGCTACACCTTC | CASSRKQVSRSDYGYTF
- | 14 | TRBJ1-2 | TRBV27 | TRBD1 | TGTGCCAGCAGTTTGGGACAGGGCCTTAATGGCTACACCTTC | CASSLGQGLNGYTF
- | 12 | TRBJ1-2 | TRBV7-2 | - | TGTGCCAGCAGCTCGGGGTGGTTTGGCTACACCTTC | CASSSGWFGYTF
- | 14 | TRBJ1-3 | TRBV10-3 | - | TGTGCCATAAAACAGAGTCTCTCTGGAAACACCATATATTTT | CAIKQSLSGNTIYF
- | 14 | TRBJ2-7 | TRBV28 | TRBD2 | TGTGCCAGCAGTTTATCCCTGCGGGAGTACGAGCAGTACTTC | CASSLSLREYEQYF
- | 13 | TRBJ1-5 | TRBV6-1 | - | TGTGCCAGCAGGGGGGGGAGTAATCAGCCCCAGCATTTT | CASRGGSNQPQHF
- | 17 | TRBJ1-2 | TRBV19 | TRBD1 | TGTGCCAGTAGCGCGACAGGGGGTACATTCTCGAACTATGGCTACACCTTC | CASSATGGTFSNYGYTF
- | 14 | TRBJ1-1 | TRBV14 | - | TGTGCCAGCAGCCCGCGGGTGTGGAACACTGAAGCTTTCTTT | CASSPRVWNTEAFF
- | 15 | TRBJ2-4 | TRBV10-2 | - | TGCGCCAGCAGTGAGAGGAGAGAAGGAGTGAACATTCAGTACTTC | CASSERREGVNIQYF
- | 14 | TRBJ2-1 | TRBV11-1 | - | TGTGCCAGCAGCTCCCGGGACAACTACAATGAGCAGTTCTTC | CASSSRDNYNEQFF
- | 14 | TRBJ1-2 | TRBV10-3 | - | TGTGCCATCAGTACACAGGGTCTCGACTATGGCTACACCTTC | CAISTQGLDYGYTF
- | 14 | TRBJ2-1 | TRBV7-6 | TRBD2 | TGTGCCAGCAGCTTAGCTGGGGGGGGAGGTGAGCAGTTCTTC | CASSLAGGGGEQFF
once | 15 | TRBJ1-3 | TRBV19 | TRBD1 | TGTGCCAGTAAAAGGACAGGGAGCTCTGGAAACACCATATATTTT | CASKRTGSSGNTIYF
- | 15 | TRBJ1-4 | TRBV7-9 | TRBD1 | TGTGCCAGCAGCTTGGATGGGACAGGGGGTGAAAAACTGTTTTTT | CASSLDGTGGEKLFF
- | 16 | TRBJ2-5 | TRBV11-2 | TRBD2 | TGTGCCAGCAGCTTGGGGGCGGGAGGCTACCAAGAGACCCAGTACTTC | CASSLGAGGYQETQYF
- | 14 | TRBJ2-7 | TRBV19 | TRBD1 | TGTGCCAGTAGTATTCGGGACAGGAGATACGAGCAGTACTTC | CASSIRDRRYEQYF
- | 16 | TRBJ2-1 | TRBV4-1 | TRBD2 | TGCGCCAGCAGCCAAGAAGGAATAGCGGGAGTCAATGAGCAGTTCTTC | CASSQEGIAGVNEQFF
- | 15 | TRBJ2-3 | TRBV5-1 | - | TGCGCCAGCAGCTTTCGGTCCTCCGGGGGAGTGGAGCAGTATTTT | CASSFRSSGGVEQYF
few | 14 | TRBJ1-5 | TRBV30 | - | TGTGCCTGGAGTCCGGGGGATAGCAATCAGCCCCAGCATTTT | CAWSPGDSNQPQHF
- | 15 | TRBJ1-2 | TRBV6-5 | TRBD1 | TGTGCCAGCAGTTACTCGTCAGGGGGCTCTAGTGGCTACACCTTC | CASSYSSGGSSGYTF
once | 15 | TRBJ1-1 | TRBV5-4 | - | TGTGCCAGCAGCTGGGGCGGGGTTTCGGGTACTGAAGCTTTCTTT | CASSWGGVSGTEAFF
- | 18 | TRBJ1-4 | TRBV7-2 | - | TGTGCCAGCAGCGGGAGGGGGGCAGGGACGGCGAAGTGGGAAAAACTGTTTTTT | CASSGRGAGTAKWEKLFF
few | 13 | TRBJ1-5 | TRBV30 | - | TGTGCCTGGAGTCTGGCAGGCAATCAGCCCCAGCATTTT | CAWSLAGNQPQHF
- | 16 | TRBJ2-3 | TRBV9 | TRBD2 | TGTGCCAGCAGCGCCAGGACTAGCGGGGTCACAGATACGCAGTATTTT | CASSARTSGVTDTQYF
- | 15 | TRBJ2-7 | TRBV18 | TRBD2 | TGTGCCAGCTCACCTTTGAGCGGGGCCACCTACGAGCAGTACTTC | CASSPLSGATYEQYF
- | 15 | TRBJ2-1 | TRBV7-9 | - | TGTGCCAGCAGCTTAGCAGGGAGCTCCTACAATGAGCAGTTCTTC | CASSLAGSSYNEQFF
- | 15 | TRBJ1-5 | TRBV19 | TRBD1 | TGTGCCAGTAGTATGACAGGGTGGTTAAATCAGCCCCAGCATTTT | CASSMTGWLNQPQHF
- | 15 | TRBJ2-3 | TRBV2 | TRBD2 | TGTGCCAGCAGCGTTCTGGGACTAGGCACAGATACGCAGTATTTT | CASSVLGLGTDTQYF
- | 16 | TRBJ2-2 | TRBV7-9 | TRBD1 | TGTGCCAGCAGCTCGGGACAGCCATCGAACACCGGGGAGCTGTTTTTT | CASSSGQPSNTGELFF
- | 16 | TRBJ2-3 | TRBV4-2 | TRBD2 | TGTGCCAGCAGCCAAGAGTCGGCGGGGGGGCCGGATACGCAGTATTTT | CASSQESAGGPDTQYF
- | 16 | TRBJ2-1 | TRBV11-3 | - | TGTGCCAGCAGTCCCCCACAGGATCCTGTCGGTAATGAGCAGTTCTTC | CASSPPQDPVGNEQFF
- | 14 | TRBJ1-1 | TRBV2 | TRBD1 | TGTGCCAGCACCTGGGACAGGGGGGGAACTGAAGCTTTCTTT | CASTWDRGGTEAFF
- | 13 | TRBJ2-1 | TRBV30 | - | TGTGCTTCGGCCCCGCAGGCCTACAATGAGCAGTTCTTC | CASAPQAYNEQFF
- | 15 | TRBJ1-1 | TRBV5-1 | TRBD1 | TGCGCCAGCAGCTATTCACAGGGGGGTAACACTGAAGCTTTCTTT | CASSYSQGGNTEAFF
- | 14 | TRBJ2-7 | TRBV30 | - | TGTGCCTGGAGTGCCCGGGGTAGGGAAGGAAAGCAGTACTTC | CAWSARGREGKQYF
- | 15 | TRBJ2-7 | TRBV7-9 | TRBD1 | TGTGCCAGCAGCTTAGTCACAGGGGGTATCGGCGAGCAGTACTTC | CASSLVTGGIGEQYF
- | 13 | TRBJ1-5 | TRBV7-7 | - | TGTGCCAGCAGCTTACGACAGGATCAGCCCCAGCATTTT | CASSLRQDQPQHF